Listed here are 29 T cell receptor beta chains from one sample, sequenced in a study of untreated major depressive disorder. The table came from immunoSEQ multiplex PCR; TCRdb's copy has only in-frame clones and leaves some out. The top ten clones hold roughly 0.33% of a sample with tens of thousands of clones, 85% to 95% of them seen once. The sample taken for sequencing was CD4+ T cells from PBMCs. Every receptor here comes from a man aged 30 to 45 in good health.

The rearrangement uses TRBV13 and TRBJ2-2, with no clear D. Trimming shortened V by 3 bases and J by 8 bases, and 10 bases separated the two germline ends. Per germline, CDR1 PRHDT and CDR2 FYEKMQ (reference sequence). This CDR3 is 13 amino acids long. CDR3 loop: CASSFQLPGELFF. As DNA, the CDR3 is TGTGCCAGCAGCTTTCAGCTCCCGGGGGAGCTGTTTTTT.

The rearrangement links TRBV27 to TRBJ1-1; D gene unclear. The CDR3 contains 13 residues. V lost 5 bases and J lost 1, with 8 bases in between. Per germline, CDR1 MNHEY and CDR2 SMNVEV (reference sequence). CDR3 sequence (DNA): TGTGCCAGCAGTCCACCCGAGAACACTGAAGCTTTCTTT. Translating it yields CASSPPENTEAFF.

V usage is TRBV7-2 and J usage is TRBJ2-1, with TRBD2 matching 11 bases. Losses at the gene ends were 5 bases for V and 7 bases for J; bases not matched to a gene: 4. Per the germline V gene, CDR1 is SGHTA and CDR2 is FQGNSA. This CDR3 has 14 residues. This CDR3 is CASSTGLAANEQFF. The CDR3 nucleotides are TGTGCCAGCAGCACGGGACTAGCGGCGAATGAGCAGTTCTTC.

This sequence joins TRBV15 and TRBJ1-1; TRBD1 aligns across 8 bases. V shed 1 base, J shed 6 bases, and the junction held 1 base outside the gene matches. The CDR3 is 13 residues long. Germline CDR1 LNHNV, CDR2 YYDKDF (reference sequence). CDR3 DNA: TGTGCCACCAGCAGAGTGGGACAGGCTGAAGCTTTCTTT. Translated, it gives CATSRVGQAEAFF.

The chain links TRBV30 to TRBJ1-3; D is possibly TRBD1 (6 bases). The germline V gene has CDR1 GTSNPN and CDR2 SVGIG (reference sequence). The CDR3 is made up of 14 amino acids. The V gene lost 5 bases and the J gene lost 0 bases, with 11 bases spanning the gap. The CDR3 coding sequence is TGTGCCTGGGAAAGGGGGAGCTCTGGAAACACCATATATTTT. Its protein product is CAWERGSSGNTIYF.

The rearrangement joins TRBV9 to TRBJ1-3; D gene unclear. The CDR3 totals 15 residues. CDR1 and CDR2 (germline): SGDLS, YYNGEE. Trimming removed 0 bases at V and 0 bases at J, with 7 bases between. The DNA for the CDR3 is TGTGCCAGCAGCGTAGATCCACTCTCTGGAAACACCATATATTTT. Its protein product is CASSVDPLSGNTIYF.

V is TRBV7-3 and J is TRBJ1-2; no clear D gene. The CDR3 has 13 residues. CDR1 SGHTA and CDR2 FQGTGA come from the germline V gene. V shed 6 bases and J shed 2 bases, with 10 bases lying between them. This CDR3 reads CASSPDRNYGYTF. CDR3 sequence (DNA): TGTGCCAGCAGTCCGGACCGGAACTATGGCTACACCTTC.

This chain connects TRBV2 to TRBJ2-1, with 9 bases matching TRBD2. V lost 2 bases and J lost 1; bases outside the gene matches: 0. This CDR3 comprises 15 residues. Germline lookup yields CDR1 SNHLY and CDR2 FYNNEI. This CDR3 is CASSELAGSYNEQFF. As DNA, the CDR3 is TGTGCCAGCAGTGAACTAGCGGGGTCCTACAATGAGCAGTTCTTC.

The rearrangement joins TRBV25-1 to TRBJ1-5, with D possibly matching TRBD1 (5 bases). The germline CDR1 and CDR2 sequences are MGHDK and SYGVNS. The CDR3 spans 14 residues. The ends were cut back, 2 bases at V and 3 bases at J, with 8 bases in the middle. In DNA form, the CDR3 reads TGTGCCAGCAGTGAAACGGGGCTCAATCAGCCCCAGCATTTT. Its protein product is CASSETGLNQPQHF.

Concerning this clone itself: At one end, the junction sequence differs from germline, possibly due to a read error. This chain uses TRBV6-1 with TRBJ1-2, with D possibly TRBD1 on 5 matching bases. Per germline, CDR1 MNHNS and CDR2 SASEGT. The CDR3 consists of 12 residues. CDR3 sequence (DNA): TGTGCCGGCAGTGTCGCCGGGACCGGCTACACCTTC. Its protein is CAGSVAGTGYTF.

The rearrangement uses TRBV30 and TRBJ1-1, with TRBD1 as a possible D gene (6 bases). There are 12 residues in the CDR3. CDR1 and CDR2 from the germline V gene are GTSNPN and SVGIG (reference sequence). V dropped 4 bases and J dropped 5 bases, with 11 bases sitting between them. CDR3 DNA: TGTGCCTGGAAAGTGGGGGCGACTGAAGCTTTCTTT. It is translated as CAWKVGATEAFF.

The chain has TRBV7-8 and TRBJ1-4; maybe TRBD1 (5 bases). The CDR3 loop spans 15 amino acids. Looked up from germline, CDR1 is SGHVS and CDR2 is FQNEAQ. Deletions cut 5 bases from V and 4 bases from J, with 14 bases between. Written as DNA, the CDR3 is TGTGCCAGCAGCCTAATGGGGGGGGATAATGAAAAACTGTTTTTT. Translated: CASSLMGGDNEKLFF.

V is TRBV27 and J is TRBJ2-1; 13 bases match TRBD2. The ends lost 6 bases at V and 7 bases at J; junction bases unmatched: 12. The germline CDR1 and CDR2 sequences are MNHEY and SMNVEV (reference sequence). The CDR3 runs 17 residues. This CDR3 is CASSWGWLTSGRNEQFF. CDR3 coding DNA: TGTGCCAGCAGCTGGGGGTGGCTGACTAGCGGGAGGAATGAGCAGTTCTTC.

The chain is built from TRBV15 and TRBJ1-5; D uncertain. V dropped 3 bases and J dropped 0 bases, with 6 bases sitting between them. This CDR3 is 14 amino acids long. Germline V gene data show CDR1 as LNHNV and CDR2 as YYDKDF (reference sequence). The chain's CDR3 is CATSSFRSNQPQHF. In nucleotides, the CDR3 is TGTGCCACCAGCAGCTTCCGTAGCAATCAGCCCCAGCATTTT.

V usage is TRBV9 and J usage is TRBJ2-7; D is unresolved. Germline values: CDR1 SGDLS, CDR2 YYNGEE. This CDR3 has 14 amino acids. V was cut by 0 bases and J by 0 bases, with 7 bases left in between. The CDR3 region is CASSVEGISYEQYF. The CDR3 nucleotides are TGTGCCAGCAGCGTAGAGGGAATCTCCTACGAGCAGTACTTC.

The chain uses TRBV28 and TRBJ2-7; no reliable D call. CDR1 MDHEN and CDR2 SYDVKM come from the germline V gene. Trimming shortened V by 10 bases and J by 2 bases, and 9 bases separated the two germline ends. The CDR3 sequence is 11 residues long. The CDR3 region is CATGRAYEQYF. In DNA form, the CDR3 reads TGTGCCACCGGCCGGGCCTACGAGCAGTACTTC. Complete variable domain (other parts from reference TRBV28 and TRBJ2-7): DVKVTQSSRYLVKRTGEKVFLECVQDMDHENMFWYRQDPGLGLRLIYFSYDVKMKEKGDIPEGYSVSREKKERFSLILESASTNQTSMYLCATGRAYEQYFGPGTRLTVT.

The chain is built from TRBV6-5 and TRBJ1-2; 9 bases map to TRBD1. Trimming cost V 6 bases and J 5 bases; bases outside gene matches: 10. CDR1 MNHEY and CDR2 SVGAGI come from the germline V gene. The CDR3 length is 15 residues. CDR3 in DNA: TGTGCCAGCAGGCCGGGACAGGGTCTAACTTATGGCTACACCTTC. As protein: CASRPGQGLTYGYTF.

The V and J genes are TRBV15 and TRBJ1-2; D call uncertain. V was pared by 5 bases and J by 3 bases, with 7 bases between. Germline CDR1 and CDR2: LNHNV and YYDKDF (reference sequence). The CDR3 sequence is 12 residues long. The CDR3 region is CATSGTHYGYTF. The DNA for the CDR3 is TGTGCCACCAGCGGAACTCACTATGGCTACACCTTC.

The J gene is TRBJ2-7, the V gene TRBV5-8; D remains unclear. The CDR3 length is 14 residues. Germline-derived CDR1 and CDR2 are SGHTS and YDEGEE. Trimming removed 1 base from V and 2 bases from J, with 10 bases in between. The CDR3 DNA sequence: TGTGCCAGCAGCTTGTACCTTGATGCCTACGAGCAGTACTTC. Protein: CASSLYLDAYEQYF.

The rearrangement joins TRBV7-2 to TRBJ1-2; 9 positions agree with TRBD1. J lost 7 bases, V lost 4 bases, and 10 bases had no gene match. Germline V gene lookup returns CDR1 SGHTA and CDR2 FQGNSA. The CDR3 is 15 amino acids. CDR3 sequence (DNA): TGTGCCAGCAGCTCTTCTCCGGGACAGGGTTCTGGCTACACCTTC. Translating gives CASSSSPGQGSGYTF.

CDR3 amino acids: CAWRRQGNTEAFF. CDR3 DNA sequence: TGTGCCTGGAGAAGACAGGGGAACACTGAAGCTTTCTTT. J is TRBJ1-1 and V is TRBV30, with 7 bases that match TRBD1. Trimming took 3 bases from V and 1 from J; bases not matched to a gene: 2. The CDR3 length is 13 residues. Germline values: CDR1 GTSNPN, CDR2 SVGIG (reference sequence).

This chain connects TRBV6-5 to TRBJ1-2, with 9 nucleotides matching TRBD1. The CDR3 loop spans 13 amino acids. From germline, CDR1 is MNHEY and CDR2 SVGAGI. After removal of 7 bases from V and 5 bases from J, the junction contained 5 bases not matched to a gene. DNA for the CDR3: TGTGCCAGCAACCGACAGGGGGATTATGGCTACACCTTC. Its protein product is CASNRQGDYGYTF.

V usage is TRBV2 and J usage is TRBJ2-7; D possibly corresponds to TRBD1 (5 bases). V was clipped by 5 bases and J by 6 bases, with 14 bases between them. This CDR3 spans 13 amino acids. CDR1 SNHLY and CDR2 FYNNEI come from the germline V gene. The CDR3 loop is CASSLSVGAEQYF. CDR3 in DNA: TGTGCCAGCAGTCTCTCCGTTGGGGCCGAGCAGTACTTC.

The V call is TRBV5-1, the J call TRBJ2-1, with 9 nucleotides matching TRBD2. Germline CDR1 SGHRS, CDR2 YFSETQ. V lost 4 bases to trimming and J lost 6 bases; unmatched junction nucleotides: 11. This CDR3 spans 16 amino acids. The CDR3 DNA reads TGCGCCAGCAGCACCACTCGACTAGCGGTAGGCAATGAGCAGTTCTTC. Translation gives CASSTTRLAVGNEQFF.

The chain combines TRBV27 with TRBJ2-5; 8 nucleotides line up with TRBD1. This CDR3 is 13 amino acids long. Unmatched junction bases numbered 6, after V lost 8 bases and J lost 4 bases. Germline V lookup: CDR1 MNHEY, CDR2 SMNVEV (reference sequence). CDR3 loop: CASGSQGGETQYF. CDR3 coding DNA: TGTGCCAGCGGATCACAGGGGGGAGAGACCCAGTACTTC.

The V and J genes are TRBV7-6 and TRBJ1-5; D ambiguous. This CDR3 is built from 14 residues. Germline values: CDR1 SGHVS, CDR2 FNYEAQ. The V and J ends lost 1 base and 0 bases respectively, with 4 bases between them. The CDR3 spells CASSLGDSNQPQHF. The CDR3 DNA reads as TGTGCCAGCAGCTTAGGTGATAGCAATCAGCCCCAGCATTTT.

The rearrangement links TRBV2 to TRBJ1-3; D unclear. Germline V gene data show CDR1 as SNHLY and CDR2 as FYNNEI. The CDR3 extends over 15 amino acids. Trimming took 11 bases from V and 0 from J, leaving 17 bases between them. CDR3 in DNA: TGTGCCTGGACCCGACCGAAACTCTCTGGAAACACCATATATTTT. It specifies CAWTRPKLSGNTIYF.

The CDR3, as DNA: TGCGCCAGCAGCCTATTGGAGACCCAGTACTTC. It yields the protein CASSLLETQYF. The chain uses TRBV5-1 and TRBJ2-5; D ambiguous. The V end was cut by 4 bases, the J end by 5 bases, with 6 bases between. The CDR3 runs 11 residues. Germline V gene lookup returns CDR1 SGHRS and CDR2 YFSETQ.

The CDR3: CASSGYRDTEAFF. CDR3 coding DNA: TGTGCCAGCAGTGGGTACAGAGACACTGAAGCTTTCTTT. The chain employs TRBV2 and TRBJ1-1; D uncertain. Germline CDR1 is SNHLY and CDR2 is FYNNEI. V was clipped by 4 bases and J by 3 bases, with 9 bases between them. This CDR3 has 13 amino acids.